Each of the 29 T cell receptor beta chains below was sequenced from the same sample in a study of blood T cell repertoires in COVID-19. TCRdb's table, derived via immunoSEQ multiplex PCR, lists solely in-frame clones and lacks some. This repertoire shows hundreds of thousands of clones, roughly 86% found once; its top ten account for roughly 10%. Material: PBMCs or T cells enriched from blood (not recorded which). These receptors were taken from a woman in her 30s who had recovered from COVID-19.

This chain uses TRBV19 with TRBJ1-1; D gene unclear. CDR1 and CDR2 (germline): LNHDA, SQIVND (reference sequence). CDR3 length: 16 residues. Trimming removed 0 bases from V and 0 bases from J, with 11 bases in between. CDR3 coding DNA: TGTGCCAGTAGTATAGATCGTGGAGACTTGAACACTGAAGCTTTCTTT. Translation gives CASSIDRGDLNTEAFF.

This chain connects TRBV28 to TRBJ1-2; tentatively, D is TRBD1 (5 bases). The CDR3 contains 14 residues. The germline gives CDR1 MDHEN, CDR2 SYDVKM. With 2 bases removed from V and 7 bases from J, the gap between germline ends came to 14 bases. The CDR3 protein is CASSLTQAFGGYTF. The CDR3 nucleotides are TGTGCCAGCAGTTTAACACAGGCTTTCGGTGGCTACACCTTC.

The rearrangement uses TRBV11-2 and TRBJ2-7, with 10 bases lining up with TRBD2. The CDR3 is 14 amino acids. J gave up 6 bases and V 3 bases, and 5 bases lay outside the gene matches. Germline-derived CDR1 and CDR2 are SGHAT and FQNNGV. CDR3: CASSFGTSVGEQYF. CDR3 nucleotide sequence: TGTGCCAGCAGCTTCGGGACTAGCGTCGGCGAGCAGTACTTC.

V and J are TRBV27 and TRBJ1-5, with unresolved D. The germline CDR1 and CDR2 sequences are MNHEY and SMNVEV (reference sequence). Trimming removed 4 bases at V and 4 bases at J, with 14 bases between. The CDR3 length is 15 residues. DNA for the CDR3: TGTGCCAGCAGTTCGGTGTGGGAGGTAAATCAGCCCCAGCATTTT. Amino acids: CASSSVWEVNQPQHF.

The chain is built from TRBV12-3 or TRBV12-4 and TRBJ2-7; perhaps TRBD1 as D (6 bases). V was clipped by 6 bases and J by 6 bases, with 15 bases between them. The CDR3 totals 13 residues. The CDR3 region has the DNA TGTGCCAGCAGCCTCCGGACAGTCGTCGAGCAGTACTTC. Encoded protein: CASSLRTVVEQYF.

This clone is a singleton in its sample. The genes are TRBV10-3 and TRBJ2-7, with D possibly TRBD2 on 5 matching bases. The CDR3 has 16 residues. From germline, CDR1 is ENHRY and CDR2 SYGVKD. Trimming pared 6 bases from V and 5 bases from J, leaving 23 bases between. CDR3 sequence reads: CAIRKTGESKRHEQYF. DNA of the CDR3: TGTGCCATCAGGAAAACCGGGGAAAGCAAGAGGCACGAGCAGTACTTC.

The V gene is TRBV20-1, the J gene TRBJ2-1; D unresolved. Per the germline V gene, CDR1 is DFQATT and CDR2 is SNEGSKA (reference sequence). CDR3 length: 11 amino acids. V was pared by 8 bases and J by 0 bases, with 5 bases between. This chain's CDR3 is CSRSSYNEQFF. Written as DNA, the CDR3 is TGCAGTCGGAGCTCCTACAATGAGCAGTTCTTC.

The CDR3 region is CASSLTANYGYTF. In DNA, the CDR3 is TGTGCCAGCAGTTTAACGGCTAACTATGGCTACACCTTC. This chain uses TRBV27 with TRBJ1-2; D remains unclear. With 2 bases removed from V and 0 bases from J, the gap between germline ends came to 4 bases. There are 13 residues in the CDR3. CDR1 is MNHEY and CDR2 is SMNVEV in the germline V gene (reference sequence).

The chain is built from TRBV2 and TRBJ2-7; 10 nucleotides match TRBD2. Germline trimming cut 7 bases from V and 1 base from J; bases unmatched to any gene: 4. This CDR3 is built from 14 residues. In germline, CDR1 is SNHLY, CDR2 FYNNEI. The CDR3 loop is CASKGLAESYEQYF. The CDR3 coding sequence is TGTGCCAGCAAAGGACTAGCGGAATCCTACGAGCAGTACTTC.

CDR3 sequence reads: CASSPYRGSYEQYF. The CDR3 DNA is TGTGCCAGCAGTCCGTACAGGGGTTCCTACGAGCAGTACTTC. V usage is TRBV28 and J usage is TRBJ2-7; TRBD1 matches 7 bases. The CDR3 has 14 amino acids. J was trimmed by 1 base and V by 5 bases; bases with no gene match: 5. Germline V lookup: CDR1 MDHEN, CDR2 SYDVKM.

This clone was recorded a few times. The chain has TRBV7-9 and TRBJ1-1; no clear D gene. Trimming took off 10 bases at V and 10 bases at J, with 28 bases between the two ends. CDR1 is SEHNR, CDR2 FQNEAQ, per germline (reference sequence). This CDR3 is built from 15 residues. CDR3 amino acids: CAIPMAPYAGEGAFF. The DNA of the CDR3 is TGTGCCATCCCGATGGCTCCATACGCCGGAGAGGGAGCTTTCTTT.

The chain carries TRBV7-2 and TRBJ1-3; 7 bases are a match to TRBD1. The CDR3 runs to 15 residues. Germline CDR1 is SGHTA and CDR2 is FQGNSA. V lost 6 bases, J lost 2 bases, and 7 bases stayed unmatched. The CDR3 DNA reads TGTGCCAGCAGTCTGCAGGGGGGAACTGGAAACACCATATATTTT. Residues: CASSLQGGTGNTIYF.

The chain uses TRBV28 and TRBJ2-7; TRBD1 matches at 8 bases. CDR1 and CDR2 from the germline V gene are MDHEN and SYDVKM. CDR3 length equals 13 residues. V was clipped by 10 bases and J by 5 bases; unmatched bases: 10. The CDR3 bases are TGTGCCACTCTCTGGACAGGGTCTAACGAGCAGTACTTC. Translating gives CATLWTGSNEQYF.

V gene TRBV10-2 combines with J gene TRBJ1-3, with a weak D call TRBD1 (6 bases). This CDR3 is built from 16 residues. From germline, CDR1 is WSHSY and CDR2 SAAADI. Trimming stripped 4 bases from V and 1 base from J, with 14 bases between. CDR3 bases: TGCGCCAGCAGTGGAGACAGGCGATCTTCTGGAAACACCATATATTTT. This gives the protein CASSGDRRSSGNTIYF.

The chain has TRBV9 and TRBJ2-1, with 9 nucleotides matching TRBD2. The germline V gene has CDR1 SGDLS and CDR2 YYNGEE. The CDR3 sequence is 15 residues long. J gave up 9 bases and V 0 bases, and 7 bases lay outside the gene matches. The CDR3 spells CASSVGVSGSSEQFF. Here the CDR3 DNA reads TGTGCCAGCAGCGTAGGGGTTAGCGGGAGCAGTGAGCAGTTCTTC. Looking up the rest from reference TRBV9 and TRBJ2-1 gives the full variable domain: DSGVTQTPKHLITATGQRVTLRCSPRSGDLSVYWYQQSLDQGLQFLIQYYNGEERAKGNILERFSAQQFPDLHSELNLSSLELGDSALYFCASSVGVSGSSEQFFGPGTRLTVL.

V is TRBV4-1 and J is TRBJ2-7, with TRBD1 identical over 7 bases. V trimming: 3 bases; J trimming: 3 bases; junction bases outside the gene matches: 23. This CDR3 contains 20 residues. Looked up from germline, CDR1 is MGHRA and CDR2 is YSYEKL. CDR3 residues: CASSQGDDRVTGKGYYEQYF. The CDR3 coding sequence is TGCGCCAGCAGCCAGGGGGATGACAGGGTTACTGGTAAGGGATACTACGAGCAGTACTTC.

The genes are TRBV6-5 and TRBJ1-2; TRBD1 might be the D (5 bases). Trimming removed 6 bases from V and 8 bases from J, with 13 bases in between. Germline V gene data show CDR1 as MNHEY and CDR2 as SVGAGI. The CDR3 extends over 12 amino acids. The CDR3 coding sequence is TGTGCCAGCAGGAACAGGCTGGAGGGCTACACCTTC. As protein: CASRNRLEGYTF.

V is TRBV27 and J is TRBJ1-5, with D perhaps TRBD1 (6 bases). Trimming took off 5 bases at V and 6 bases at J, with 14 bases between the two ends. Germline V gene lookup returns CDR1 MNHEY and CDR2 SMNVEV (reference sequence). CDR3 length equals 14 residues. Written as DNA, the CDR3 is TGTGCCAGCAGTGCCTCCCAGGGGTTTCAGCCCCAGCATTTT. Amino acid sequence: CASSASQGFQPQHF.

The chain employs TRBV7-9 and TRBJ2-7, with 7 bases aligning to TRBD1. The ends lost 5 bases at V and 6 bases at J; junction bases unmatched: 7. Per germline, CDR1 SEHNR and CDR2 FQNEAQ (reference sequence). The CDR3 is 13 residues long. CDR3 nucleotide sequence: TGTGCCAGCAGCCCGGGACAGCAAAGCGAGCAGTACTTC. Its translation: CASSPGQQSEQYF.

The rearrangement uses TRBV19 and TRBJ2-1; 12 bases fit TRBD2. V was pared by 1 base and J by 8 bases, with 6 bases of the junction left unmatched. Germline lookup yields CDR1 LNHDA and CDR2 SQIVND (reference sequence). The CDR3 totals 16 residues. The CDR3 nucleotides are TGTGCCAGTAGTATAGGGGGTCCTAGCGGGAGGGATGAGCAGTTCTTC. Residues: CASSIGGPSGRDEQFF.

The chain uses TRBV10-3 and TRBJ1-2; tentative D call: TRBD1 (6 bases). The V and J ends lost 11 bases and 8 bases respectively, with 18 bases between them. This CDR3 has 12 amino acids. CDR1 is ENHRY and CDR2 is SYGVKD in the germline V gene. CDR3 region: CAATSGGGGYTF. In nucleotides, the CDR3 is TGTGCCGCCACGTCGGGGGGCGGAGGCTACACCTTC.

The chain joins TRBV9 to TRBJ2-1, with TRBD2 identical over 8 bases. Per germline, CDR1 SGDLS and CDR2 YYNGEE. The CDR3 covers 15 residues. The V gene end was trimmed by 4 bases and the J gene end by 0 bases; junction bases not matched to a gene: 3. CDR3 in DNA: TGTGCCAGCAGCAGCAGCGGGAGCTCCTACAATGAGCAGTTCTTC. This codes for CASSSSGSSYNEQFF.

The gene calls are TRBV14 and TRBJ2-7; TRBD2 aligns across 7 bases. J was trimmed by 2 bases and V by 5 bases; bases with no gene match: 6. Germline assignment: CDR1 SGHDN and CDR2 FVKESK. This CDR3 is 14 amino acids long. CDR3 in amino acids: CASSLGRETYEQYF. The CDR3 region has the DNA TGTGCCAGCAGCTTAGGGAGGGAGACCTACGAGCAGTACTTC.

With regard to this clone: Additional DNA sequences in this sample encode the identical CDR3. CDR3 DNA: TGTGCCAGCAGTTTAGGGGCAGGGTATGGCTACACCTTC. This encodes CASSLGAGYGYTF. This rearrangement joins TRBV28 to TRBJ1-2; weak D call: TRBD1 (5 bases). Germline V gives CDR1 MDHEN, CDR2 SYDVKM. The CDR3 covers 13 residues. The ends were cut back, 2 bases at V and 5 bases at J, with 9 bases in the middle.

CDR3 nucleotides: TGTGCCAGCAGGCAGGGTGGTGTAAGCAATGAGCAGTTCTTC. The encoded protein is CASRQGGVSNEQFF. The rearrangement links TRBV6-6 to TRBJ2-1; D is possibly TRBD1 (5 bases). Germline CDR1 MNHNY, CDR2 SVGAGI (reference sequence). V lost 6 bases and J 6 bases, leaving 15 bases between the germline ends. The CDR3 sequence is 14 residues long.

Written as DNA, the CDR3 is TGCAGCGTTGTATTGGTTCTTTCGGGTCTACAGTACTTC. Translating gives CSVVLVLSGLQYF. This rearrangement joins TRBV29-1 to TRBJ2-7; D gene uncertain. This CDR3 spans 13 amino acids. The ends were cut back, 4 bases at V and 10 bases at J, with 20 bases in the middle. Germline lookup yields CDR1 SQVTM and CDR2 ANQGSEA.

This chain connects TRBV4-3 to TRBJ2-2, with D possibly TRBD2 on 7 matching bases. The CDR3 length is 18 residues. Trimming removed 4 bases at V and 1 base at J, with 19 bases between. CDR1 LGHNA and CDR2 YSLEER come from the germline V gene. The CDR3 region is CASSLRLAGGGNTGELFF. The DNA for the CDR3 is TGCGCCAGCAGCCTTAGACTAGCTGGAGGGGGGAACACCGGGGAGCTGTTTTTT.

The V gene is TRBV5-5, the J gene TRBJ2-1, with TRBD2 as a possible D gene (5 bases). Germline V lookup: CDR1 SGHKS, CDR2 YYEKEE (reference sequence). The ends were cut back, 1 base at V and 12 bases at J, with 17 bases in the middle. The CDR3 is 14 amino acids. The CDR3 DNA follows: TGTGCCAGCAGCTTGACTGGAGCGGACGGCGTGCAGTTCTTC. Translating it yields CASSLTGADGVQFF.

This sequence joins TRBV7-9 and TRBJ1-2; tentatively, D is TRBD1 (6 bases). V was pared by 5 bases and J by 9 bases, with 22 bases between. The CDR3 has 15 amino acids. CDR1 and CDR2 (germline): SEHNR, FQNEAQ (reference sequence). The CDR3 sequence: CASSKIGQLGPSYTF. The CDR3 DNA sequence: TGTGCCAGCAGCAAGATAGGACAGCTAGGGCCCAGCTACACCTTC.